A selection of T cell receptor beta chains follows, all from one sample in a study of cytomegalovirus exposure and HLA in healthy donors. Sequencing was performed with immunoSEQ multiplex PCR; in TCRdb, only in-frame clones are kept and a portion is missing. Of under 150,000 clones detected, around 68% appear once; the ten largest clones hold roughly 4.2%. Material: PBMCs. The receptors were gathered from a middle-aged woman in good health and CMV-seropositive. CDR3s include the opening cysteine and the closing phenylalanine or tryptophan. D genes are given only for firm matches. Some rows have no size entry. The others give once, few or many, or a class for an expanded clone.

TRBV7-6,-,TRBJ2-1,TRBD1,CASSLAGTGVHYNEQFF,TGTGCCAGCAGCTTAGCAGGGACAGGGGTCCACTACAATGAGCAGTTCTTC
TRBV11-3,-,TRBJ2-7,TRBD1,CASTPQTGEAYEQYF,TGTGCCAGCACCCCTCAGACAGGGGAAGCCTACGAGCAGTACTTC
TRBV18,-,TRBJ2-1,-,CASRDFPNNEQFF,TGTGCCAGTCGGGACTTTCCCAACAATGAGCAGTTCTTC
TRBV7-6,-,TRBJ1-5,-,CASSPRGADQPQHF,TGTGCCAGCAGCCCGCGGGGGGCCGATCAGCCCCAGCATTTT
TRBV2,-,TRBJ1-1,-,CASMSSNTEAFF,TGTGCCAGCATGAGTTCGAACACTGAAGCTTTCTTT
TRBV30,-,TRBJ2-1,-,CAWSVIASPTYNEQFF,TGTGCCTGGAGTGTAATAGCTAGCCCTACCTACAATGAGCAGTTCTTC
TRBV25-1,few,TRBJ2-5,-,CASSGADHRETQYF,TGTGCCAGCAGTGGGGCCGACCACAGGGAGACCCAGTACTTC
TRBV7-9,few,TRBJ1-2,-,CASTPSHRGYTF,TGTGCCAGCACCCCATCCCACAGAGGCTACACCTTC
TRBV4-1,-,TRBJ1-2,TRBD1,CASSQSRQGHYGYTF,TGCGCCAGCAGCCAATCGAGACAGGGACACTATGGCTACACCTTC
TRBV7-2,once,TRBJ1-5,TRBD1,CASSKRPGQGQPQHF,TGTGCCAGCAGCAAACGCCCGGGACAGGGACAGCCCCAGCATTTT
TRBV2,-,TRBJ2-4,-,CASSRTIQGNIQYF,TGTGCCAGCAGTAGGACTATTCAGGGAAACATTCAGTACTTC